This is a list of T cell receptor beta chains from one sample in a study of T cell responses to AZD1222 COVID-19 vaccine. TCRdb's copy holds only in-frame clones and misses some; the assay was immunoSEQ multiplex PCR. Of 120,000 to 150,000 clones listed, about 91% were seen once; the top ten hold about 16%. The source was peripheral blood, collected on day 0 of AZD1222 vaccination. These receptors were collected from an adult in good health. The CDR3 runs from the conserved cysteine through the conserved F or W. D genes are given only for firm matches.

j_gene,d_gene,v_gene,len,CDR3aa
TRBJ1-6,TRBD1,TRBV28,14,CASSSTGGGSPLHF
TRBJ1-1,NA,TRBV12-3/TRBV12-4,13,CASSPLAHTEAFF
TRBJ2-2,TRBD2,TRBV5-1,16,CASSLTAGGLIGELFF
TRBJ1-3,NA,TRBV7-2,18,CASSSLTGPTVSGNTIYF
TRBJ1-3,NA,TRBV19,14,CASRTTLSGNTIYF
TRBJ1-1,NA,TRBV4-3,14,CASSQGMSHTEAFF
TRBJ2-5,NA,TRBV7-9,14,CASSLGQGIETQYF
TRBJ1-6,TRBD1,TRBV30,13,CAWSGTGGSPLHF
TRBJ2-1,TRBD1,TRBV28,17,CASSSPGDRGLYNEQFF
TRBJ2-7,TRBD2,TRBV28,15,CASSTPSGGAHEQYF
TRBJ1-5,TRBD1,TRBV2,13,CAIKQGRDQPQHF
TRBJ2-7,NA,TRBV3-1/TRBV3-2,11,CASSLLGEQYF
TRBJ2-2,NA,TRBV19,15,CASIKEQGIAGELFF
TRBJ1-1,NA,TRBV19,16,CASSMGQGGWSTEAFF
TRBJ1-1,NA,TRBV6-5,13,CASNPFENTEAFF
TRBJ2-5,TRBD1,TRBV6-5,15,CASRGSWTGQETQYF
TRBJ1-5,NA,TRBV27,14,CASRALVSNQPQHF
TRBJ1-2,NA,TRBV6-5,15,CASSDPAGANYGYTF
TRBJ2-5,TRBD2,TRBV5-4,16,CASSLLRGGAAETQYF
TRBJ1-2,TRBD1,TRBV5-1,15,CASSGVTGGYDGYTF
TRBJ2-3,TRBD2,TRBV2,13,CASSGGAADTQYF
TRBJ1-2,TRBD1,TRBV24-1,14,CATSDGQGASGYTF
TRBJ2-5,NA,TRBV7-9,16,CASSLGSLGAAETQYF
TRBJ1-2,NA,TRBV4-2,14,CASSQVPDNYGYTF
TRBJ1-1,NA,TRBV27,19,CASSFSSAKRGRWNTEAFF
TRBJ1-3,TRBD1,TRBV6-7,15,CASSSPDRIGNTIYF
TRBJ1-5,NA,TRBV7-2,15,CASTGEWGVGQPQHF
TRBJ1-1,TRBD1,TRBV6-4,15,CASSETGYEGTEAFF
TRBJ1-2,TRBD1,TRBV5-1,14,CASSLGDRVVGYTF
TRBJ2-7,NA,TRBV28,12,CASSSEVYEQYF
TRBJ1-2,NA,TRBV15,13,CATSREAYYGYTF
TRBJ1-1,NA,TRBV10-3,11,CATTRNTEAFF
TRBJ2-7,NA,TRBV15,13,CATSRDQRPEQYF
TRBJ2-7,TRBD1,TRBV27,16,CASSPRQGPLPSAQYF
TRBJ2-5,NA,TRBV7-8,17,CASSPPLRVAIKETQYF
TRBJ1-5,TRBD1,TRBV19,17,CASGSDRGARGNQPQHF
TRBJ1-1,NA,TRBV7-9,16,CASSPSGTVMNTEAFF
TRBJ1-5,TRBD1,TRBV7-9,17,CASSSVGGTGYNQPQHF
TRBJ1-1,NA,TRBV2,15,CASSETTGTNTEAFF
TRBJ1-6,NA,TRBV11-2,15,CASSLGPSYNSPLHF
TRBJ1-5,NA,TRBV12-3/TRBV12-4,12,CASGISNQPQHF
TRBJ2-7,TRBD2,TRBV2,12,CASKGGGYEQYF
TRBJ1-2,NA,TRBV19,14,CASSIPGVGYGYTF
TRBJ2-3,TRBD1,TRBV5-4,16,CASTTGGGQGADTQYF
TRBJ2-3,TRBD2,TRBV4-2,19,CASSQERLAGSLSTDTQYF
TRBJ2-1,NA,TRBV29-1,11,CSVPGYNEQFF
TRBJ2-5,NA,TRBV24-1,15,CATSPTDRYQETQYF
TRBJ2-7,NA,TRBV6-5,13,CASIRDRPREQYF
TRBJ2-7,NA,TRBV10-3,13,CAILNPGSYEQYF
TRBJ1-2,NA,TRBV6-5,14,CASSSRAPPYGYTF
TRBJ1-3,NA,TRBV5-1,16,CASSPRRGQLGNTIYF